The sequence of this T cell receptor (beta chain) was determined in a study of control samples from healthy donors and cancer patients. Produced via immunoSEQ multiplex PCR; TCRdb's table is partial and in-frame only. The table includes some 51,000 clones, 95% to 97% detected once. Germline-derived CDR1 and CDR2 are MDHEN and SYDVKM. V trimming: 3 bases; J trimming: 0 bases; junction bases outside the gene matches: 7. The CDR3 runs to 16 residues. Source material: blood. This TCR derives from a woman younger than 30 in good health. This rearrangement joins TRBV28 to TRBJ1-1, with 7 bases aligning to TRBD1. CDR3 amino acids: CASSFLRQGMNTEAFF. The CDR3 region has the DNA TGTGCCAGCAGTTTTCTAAGACAGGGAATGAACACTGAAGCTTTCTTT.